Described below is a single T cell receptor (beta chain) sequence and its context. The sample comes from a study of blood T cell repertoires in COVID-19. Across 20 to 25 US areas, participants ranged in age from about 18 to 100 years. Produced via immunoSEQ multiplex PCR; TCRdb's table is partial and in-frame only. The table includes fewer than 300,000 clones, roughly 85% detected once. The CDR3 is made up of 16 amino acids. Trimming removed 7 bases from V and 2 bases from J, with 20 bases in between. Germline CDR1 is MDHEN and CDR2 is SYDVKM. The clonotype originates from a woman aged 50 to 65 who had recovered from COVID-19. V is TRBV28 and J is TRBJ1-2, with D possibly TRBD1 on 6 matching bases. The source material was PBMCs or T cells enriched from blood (not recorded which). CDR3 loop: CASTPRGGRENYGYTF. In DNA form, the CDR3 reads TGTGCCAGCACCCCAAGGGGGGGCAGGGAAAACTATGGCTACACCTTC.